The 10 T cell receptor beta chains reported below all come from one sample, sequenced in a study of T-cell memory formation after mild COVID-19. In TCRdb, the 5' RACE reads were re-called with MiXCR into one record per CDR3 protein. The sample consists of 550,000 to 600,000 distinct CDR3 sequences, less than 25% of them appearing once. The sequencing sample was made of PBMCs or a T cell subset sorted from them (not recorded which). The receptors come from an adult woman who had mild COVID-19 (a few samples of this study predate the infection). Cell type and time point are not known.

The J gene is TRBJ1-1, the V gene TRBV12-3 or TRBV12-4; possible D gene TRBD1, 6 bases. The CDR3 spans 15 residues. Trimming removed 8 bases from V and 0 bases from J, with 16 bases in between. The CDR3 reads CASLSWGHMNTEAFF. CDR3 DNA: TGTGCCAGCCTATCGTGGGGACACATGAACACTGAAGCTTTCTTT.

This clonotype was picked up a small number of times. The chain couples TRBV6-4 to TRBJ2-2; D ambiguous. Germline CDR1 reads MRHNA; CDR2 reads SNTAGT. Trimming cost V 3 bases and J 3 bases, with 8 bases left between them. CDR3 length equals 14 residues. DNA for the CDR3: TGTGCCAGCAGTGAAGGGTACCACACCGGGGAGCTGTTTTTT. Translated: CASSEGYHTGELFF.

V and J are TRBV4-2 and TRBJ2-6, with 9 bases aligning to TRBD2. V dropped 2 bases and J dropped 0; count of bases not matched to a gene: 5. The CDR3 runs to 18 residues. Germline CDR1 LGHNA, CDR2 YNFKEQ. CDR3 nucleotide sequence: TGTGCCAGCAGCCAACGAGCGGGAGGTACCTCTGGGGCCAACGTCCTGACTTTC. Protein sequence: CASSQRAGGTSGANVLTF.

This clonotype was observed a handful of times. The rearrangement joins TRBV19 to TRBJ2-3; 8 nucleotides align to TRBD2. CDR1 and CDR2 (germline): LNHDA, SQIVND (reference sequence). Germline trimming cut 5 bases from V and 3 bases from J; bases unmatched to any gene: 10. CDR3 length equals 16 residues. Here the CDR3 DNA reads TGTGCCAGTAGTCCGCGAGCGGGAGAAGGTACAGATACGCAGTATTTT. It is translated as CASSPRAGEGTDTQYF.

The rearrangement links TRBV29-1 to TRBJ2-7; TRBD2 aligns across 8 bases. The germline CDR1 and CDR2 sequences are SQVTM and ANQGSEA. The CDR3 totals 14 residues. The junction had 5 bases not matched to a gene; V was cut back by 1 base and J by 3 bases. CDR3: CSVEGSGNFYEQYF. Here the CDR3 DNA reads TGCAGCGTTGAAGGTAGCGGGAACTTCTACGAGCAGTACTTC.

The V gene is TRBV10-3, the J gene TRBJ1-2; 7 nucleotides agree with TRBD1. This CDR3 has 12 residues. Trimming took 10 bases from V and 4 from J; bases not matched to a gene: 6. The germline V gene encodes CDR1 ENHRY and CDR2 SYGVKD. The DNA for the CDR3 is TGTGCCAGCAGACAGGGAATCTATGGCTACACCTTC. It yields the protein CASRQGIYGYTF.

J is TRBJ1-1 and V is TRBV12-3 or TRBV12-4; 7 nucleotides agree with TRBD1. This CDR3 is 17 amino acids long. V dropped 5 bases and J dropped 1; count of bases not matched to a gene: 13. Here the CDR3 DNA reads TGTGCCAGCAGTGCCGGGCAGGGGGAGTTGTGGAACACTGAAGCTTTCTTT. Its translation: CASSAGQGELWNTEAFF.

The CDR3, as DNA: TGTGCCAGCAGCTTGATTCTCGCCAGGGGAGGATACGAGCAGTACTTC. Translating gives CASSLILARGGYEQYF. The chain links TRBV5-5 to TRBJ2-7; D may match TRBD1 or TRBD2 (6 bases each). Trimming stripped 1 base from V and 4 bases from J, with 18 bases between. CDR1 and CDR2 from the germline V gene are SGHKS and YYEKEE (reference sequence). The length of the CDR3 is 16 residues.

In its sample, this clonotype was seen a few times. This chain joins TRBV30 and TRBJ2-7; possible D gene TRBD1, 6 bases. This CDR3 is 13 amino acids long. Germline CDR1 GTSNPN, CDR2 SVGIG (reference sequence). V gave up 8 bases and J gave up 2 bases, with 16 bases separating them. CDR3 sequence reads: CAGDRPKTYEQYF. CDR3 DNA sequence: TGTGCCGGAGACAGGCCTAAAACCTACGAGCAGTACTTC.

This clonotype was found a few times. The gene calls are TRBV20-1 and TRBJ1-6; a possible D gene is TRBD1 (6 bases). The germline CDR1 and CDR2 sequences are DFQATT and SNEGSKA (reference sequence). CDR3 length: 15 residues. V dropped 5 bases and J dropped 7 bases, with 18 bases sitting between them. The CDR3 DNA follows: TGCAGTGCTCTTGCACTCGGACAGAGAAATTCACCCCTCCACTTT. Translated, it gives CSALALGQRNSPLHF.